The text below deals with one TCR beta chain. This entry is derived from a study of blood T cell repertoires in COVID-19. CDR3 length: 14 amino acids. The germline CDR1 and CDR2 sequences are SGHAT and FQNNGV. V dropped 5 bases and J dropped 2 bases, with 11 bases sitting between them. Generated by immunoSEQ multiplex PCR, the TCRdb table keeps only in-frame clones and is missing some. Counted here are some 240,000 clones, 85% to 90% occurring once; the ten biggest clones make up roughly 4.8%. What was sequenced was peripheral blood. This chain joins TRBV11-2 and TRBJ2-3, with D tentatively TRBD2 (5 bases). The TCR was taken from a woman in her thirties or forties who had recovered from COVID-19. This CDR3 is CASSRVGDTDTQYF. CDR3 nucleotides: TGTGCCAGCAGCCGGGTGGGAGACACAGATACGCAGTATTTT.